This TCR beta chain derives from a study of cytomegalovirus exposure and HLA in healthy donors. Amplification used 60 Vbeta primers and 13 Jbeta primers. The method was immunoSEQ multiplex PCR; TCRdb's version includes in-frame clones alone and lacks a portion of them. The data contain approximately 130,000 clones, roughly 70% of them singletons. Germline CDR1 is SNHLY and CDR2 is FYNNEI. The germline V and J ends were trimmed by 6 bases and 0 bases, with 9 bases remaining between them. The CDR3 extends over 13 amino acids. About this clone itself: The antigen is unknown.

Study observations and caveats: Using a false discovery rate of 0.05, a later analysis showed that 15,000 to 20,000 TCR beta sequences were associated with HLA alleles. Immune exposure information comprised only CMV serostatus. The study flagged some 180 TCR beta chains as cytomegalovirus-associated.

The TCR originated in a man aged 30 to 39 in good health and CMV-seronegative. The chain employs TRBV2 and TRBJ2-7; perhaps TRBD1 as D (5 bases). The sample consisted of PBMCs. The CDR3 reads CASRKGNSYEQYF. CDR3 coding DNA: TGTGCCAGCAGAAAGGGGAACTCCTACGAGCAGTACTTC.